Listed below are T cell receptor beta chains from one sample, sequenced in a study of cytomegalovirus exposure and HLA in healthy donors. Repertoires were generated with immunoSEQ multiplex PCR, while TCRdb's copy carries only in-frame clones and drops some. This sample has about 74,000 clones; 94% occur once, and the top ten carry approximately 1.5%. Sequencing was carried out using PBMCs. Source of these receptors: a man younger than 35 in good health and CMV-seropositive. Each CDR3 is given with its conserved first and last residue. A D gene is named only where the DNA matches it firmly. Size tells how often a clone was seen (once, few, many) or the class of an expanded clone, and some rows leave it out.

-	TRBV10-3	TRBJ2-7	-	CAIKGAGVYYEQYF	TGTGCCATCAAGGGAGCGGGCGTCTACTACGAGCAGTACTTC
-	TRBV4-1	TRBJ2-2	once	CASHTRGGMNTGELFF	TGCGCCAGCCACACCCGGGGCGGGATGAACACCGGGGAGCTGTTTTTT
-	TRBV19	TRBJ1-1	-	CASSSAPPGGTEAFF	TGTGCCAGTAGCTCCGCGCCCCCCGGGGGCACTGAAGCTTTCTTT
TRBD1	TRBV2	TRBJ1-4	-	CANARDRGEKLFF	TGTGCCAACGCTCGGGACAGGGGTGAAAAACTGTTTTTT
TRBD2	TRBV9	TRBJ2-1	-	CASTTREGRKNNEQFF	TGTGCCAGCACTACAAGGGAGGGGCGGAAGAACAATGAGCAGTTCTTC
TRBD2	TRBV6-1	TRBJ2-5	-	CASSGGWGAGPQETQYF	TGTGCCAGCAGTGGGGGTTGGGGAGCGGGACCGCAGGAGACCCAGTACTTC
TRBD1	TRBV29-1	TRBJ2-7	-	CSVVGDRGSYEQYF	TGCAGCGTTGTCGGCGACAGGGGATCCTACGAGCAGTACTTC
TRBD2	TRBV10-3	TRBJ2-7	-	CATLPTTAGLAHEQYF	TGTGCCACCTTACCTACGACAGCGGGACTAGCACACGAGCAGTACTTC
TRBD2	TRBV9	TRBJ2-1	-	CASSVGLATNEQFF	TGTGCCAGCAGCGTAGGACTAGCGACCAATGAGCAGTTCTTC
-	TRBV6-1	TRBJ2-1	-	CASRPPGSPYNEQFF	TGTGCCAGCAGGCCTCCAGGGTCCCCCTACAATGAGCAGTTCTTC
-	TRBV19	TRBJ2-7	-	CASSSRSSPSYEQYF	TGTGCCAGTAGTTCCCGGTCCTCCCCGTCCTACGAGCAGTACTTC
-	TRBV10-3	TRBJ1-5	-	CASQGAGQPQHF	TGTGCCTCTCAAGGGGCAGGGCAGCCCCAGCATTTT
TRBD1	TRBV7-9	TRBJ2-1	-	CASSSTSQGQGTSYNEQFF	TGTGCCAGCAGCTCGACCTCCCAAGGACAGGGAACGTCCTACAATGAGCAGTTCTTC
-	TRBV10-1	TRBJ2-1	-	CASSEGVEKFF	TGCGCCAGCAGTGAAGGGGTGGAGAAGTTCTTC
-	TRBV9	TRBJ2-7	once	CASSVDGTYPGEQYF	TGTGCCAGCAGCGTAGACGGGACTTACCCTGGCGAGCAGTACTTC
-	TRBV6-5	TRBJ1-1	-	CASKALTGMNTEAFF	TGTGCCAGCAAAGCCCTGACAGGAATGAACACTGAAGCTTTCTTT
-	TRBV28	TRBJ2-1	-	CASSFYGSNEQFF	TGTGCCAGCAGTTTTTATGGTAGCAATGAGCAGTTCTTC
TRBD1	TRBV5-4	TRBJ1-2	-	CASSRPRTGADNYGYTF	TGTGCCAGCAGCCGTCCCCGGACAGGGGCAGATAACTATGGCTACACCTTC
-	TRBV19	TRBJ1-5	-	CASTPEVFPNQPQHF	TGTGCCAGTACCCCGGAGGTCTTTCCCAATCAGCCCCAGCATTTT
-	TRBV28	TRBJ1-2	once	CASSFQNYGYTF	TGTGCCAGCAGTTTCCAAAACTATGGCTACACCTTC
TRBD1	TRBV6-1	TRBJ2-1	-	CASSDLGQGSYNEQFF	TGTGCCAGCAGTGACCTAGGACAGGGCTCCTACAATGAGCAGTTCTTC
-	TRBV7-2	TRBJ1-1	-	CASSFGQTAMNTEAFF	TGTGCCAGCAGCTTCGGACAGACAGCCATGAACACTGAAGCTTTCTTT
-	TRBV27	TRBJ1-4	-	CASRSRGATNEKLFF	TGTGCCAGCCGATCCCGGGGGGCTACTAATGAAAAACTGTTTTTT
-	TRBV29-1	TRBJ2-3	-	CSAAARGADTQYF	TGCAGCGCCGCCGCCAGGGGGGCAGATACGCAGTATTTT
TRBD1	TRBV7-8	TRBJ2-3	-	CASSSHRTGQDTQYF	TGTGCCAGCAGCTCCCACCGGACAGGGCAAGATACGCAGTATTTT
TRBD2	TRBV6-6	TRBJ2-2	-	CASSLVGLVNTGELFF	TGTGCCAGCAGTTTAGTTGGACTAGTCAACACCGGGGAGCTGTTTTTT
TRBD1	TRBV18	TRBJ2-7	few	CASSPRRTGQYEQYF	TGTGCCAGCTCACCTCGACGGACAGGCCAGTACGAGCAGTACTTC
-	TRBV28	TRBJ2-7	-	CASSISSIYEQYF	TGTGCCAGCAGTATATCTAGTATCTACGAGCAGTACTTC
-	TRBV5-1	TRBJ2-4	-	CASSLDRNIQYF	TGCGCCAGCAGCTTGGATCGGAACATTCAGTACTTC
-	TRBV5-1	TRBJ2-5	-	CASSLVGQYQETQYF	TGCGCCAGCAGCTTGGTGGGGCAGTACCAAGAGACCCAGTACTTC
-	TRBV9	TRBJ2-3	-	CASSAELTPSTQYF	TGTGCCAGCAGCGCCGAATTGACTCCTTCTACGCAGTATTTT
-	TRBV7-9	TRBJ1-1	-	CASSLGVKRGTEAFF	TGTGCCAGCAGCTTAGGGGTCAAAAGGGGCACTGAAGCTTTCTTT
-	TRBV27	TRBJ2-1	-	CASSIPKSSYNEQFF	TGTGCCAGCAGTATCCCTAAAAGCTCCTACAATGAGCAGTTCTTC
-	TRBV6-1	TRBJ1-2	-	CASSEARLYLAGYTF	TGTGCCAGCAGTGAAGCACGACTTTACCTTGCTGGCTACACCTTC
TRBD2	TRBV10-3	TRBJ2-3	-	CAISESTSRSTDTQYF	TGTGCCATCAGTGAGTCGACTAGCAGGAGCACAGATACGCAGTATTTT
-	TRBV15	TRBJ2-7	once	CATSLNDLSSYEQYF	TGTGCCACCAGCCTAAACGACTTAAGCTCCTACGAGCAGTACTTC
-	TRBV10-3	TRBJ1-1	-	CAISERGNTEAFF	TGTGCCATCAGTGAGAGGGGGAACACTGAAGCTTTCTTT
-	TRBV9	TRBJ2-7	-	CASSAGLNRERYF	TGTGCCAGCAGCGCTGGTTTAAACAGGGAGCGGTACTTC
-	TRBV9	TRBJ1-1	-	CASSFRQDQNTEAFF	TGTGCCAGCAGCTTCCGACAGGACCAGAACACTGAAGCTTTCTTT
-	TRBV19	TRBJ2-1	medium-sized	CASSITGSGSGYNEQFF	TGTGCCAGTAGTATAACGGGATCGGGTTCGGGTTACAATGAGCAGTTCTTC
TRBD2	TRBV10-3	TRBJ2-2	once	CAISDPGLAGVKYTGELFF	TGTGCCATCAGTGACCCGGGACTAGCGGGAGTGAAGTACACCGGGGAGCTGTTTTTT
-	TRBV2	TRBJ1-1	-	CASSVNRAGEAFF	TGTGCCAGCAGCGTGAACAGGGCTGGTGAAGCTTTCTTT
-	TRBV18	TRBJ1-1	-	CASSSGSTLLNTEAFF	TGTGCCAGCTCCTCAGGCAGTACCCTGTTGAACACTGAAGCTTTCTTT
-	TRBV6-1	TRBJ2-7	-	CASITGFEQYF	TGTGCCAGCATCACAGGGTTCGAGCAGTACTTC
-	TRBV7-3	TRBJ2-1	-	CASSFSQGYEQFF	TGTGCCAGCAGTTTTTCCCAGGGGTATGAGCAGTTCTTC
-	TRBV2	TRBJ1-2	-	CASSPTPPGQIRSGYTF	TGTGCCAGCAGTCCGACCCCACCTGGACAGATCCGCTCTGGCTACACCTTC
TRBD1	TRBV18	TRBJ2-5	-	CASSGDRRETQYF	TGTGCCAGCTCCGGGGACAGACGGGAGACCCAGTACTTC